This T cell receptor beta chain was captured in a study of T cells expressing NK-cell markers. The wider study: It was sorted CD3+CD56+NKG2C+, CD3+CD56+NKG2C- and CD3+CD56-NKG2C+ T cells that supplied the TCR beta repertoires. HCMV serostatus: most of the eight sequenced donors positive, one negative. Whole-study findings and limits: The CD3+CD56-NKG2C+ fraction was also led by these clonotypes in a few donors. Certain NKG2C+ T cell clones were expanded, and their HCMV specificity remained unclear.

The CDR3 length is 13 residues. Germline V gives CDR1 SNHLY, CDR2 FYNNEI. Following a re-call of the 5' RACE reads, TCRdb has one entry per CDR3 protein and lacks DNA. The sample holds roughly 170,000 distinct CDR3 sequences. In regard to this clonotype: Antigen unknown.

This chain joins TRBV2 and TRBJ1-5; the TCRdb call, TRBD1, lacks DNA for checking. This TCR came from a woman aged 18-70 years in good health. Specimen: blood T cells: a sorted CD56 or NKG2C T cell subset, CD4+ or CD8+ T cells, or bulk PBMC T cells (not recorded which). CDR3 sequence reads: CASRTGFNQPQHF.